Listed below are T cell receptor beta chains from one sample, sequenced in a study of T cell changes during pregnancy in multiple sclerosis. Sequenced by immunoSEQ multiplex PCR; TCRdb stores in-frame clones only, minus some. The top ten hold around 1.2% of the sample, which has 40,000 to 45,000 clones, 89% seen once. Sequencing used CD4+ T cells from peripheral blood mononuclear cells, obtained in the first trimester of pregnancy. These receptors were obtained from a female donor with multiple sclerosis, enrolled in a pregnancy study. Each CDR3 is given with its conserved first and last residue. The D gene is left open where the match is weak. Only some rows state a clone size, as once, few, many or a class for expanded clones.

j_gene: TRBJ2-1; v_gene: TRBV5-1; d_gene: TRBD1; abundance: -; CDR3nt: TGCGCCAGCAGCTTGGCCACGAGACAGGGTTCCTACAATGAGCAGTTCTTC; CDR3aa: CASSLATRQGSYNEQFF
j_gene: TRBJ2-2; v_gene: TRBV29-1; d_gene: TRBD1; abundance: -; CDR3nt: TGCAGCATGTCAGGGGGTGGGGAGCTGTTTTTT; CDR3aa: CSMSGGGELFF
j_gene: TRBJ1-5; v_gene: TRBV21-1; d_gene: -; abundance: -; CDR3nt: TGTGCCAGCAGCAAAGTCGACAGGGCTGCGGGGAGCAATCAGCCCCAGCATTTT; CDR3aa: CASSKVDRAAGSNQPQHF
j_gene: TRBJ2-2; v_gene: TRBV11-3; d_gene: TRBD2; abundance: -; CDR3nt: TGTGCCAGCAGCCCGGGACTAGCGTCCGGGGAGCTGTTTTTT; CDR3aa: CASSPGLASGELFF
j_gene: TRBJ1-1; v_gene: TRBV9; d_gene: -; abundance: -; CDR3nt: TGTGCCAGCAGCGTAGTTGGGCGGGCAGCTGAAGCTTTCTTT; CDR3aa: CASSVVGRAAEAFF
j_gene: TRBJ1-1; v_gene: TRBV19; d_gene: TRBD1; abundance: -; CDR3nt: TGTGCCAGTAGTGCATCCGGGACAGGGGAAGCTTTCTTT; CDR3aa: CASSASGTGEAFF
j_gene: TRBJ1-1; v_gene: TRBV5-8; d_gene: TRBD1; abundance: -; CDR3nt: TGTGCCAGCAGCTGGGGGACAGGCCTCACTGAAGCTTTCTTT; CDR3aa: CASSWGTGLTEAFF
j_gene: TRBJ2-7; v_gene: TRBV7-2; d_gene: -; abundance: -; CDR3nt: TGTGCCAGCAGTCAACGGGAGTATGGCTACGAGCAGTACTTC; CDR3aa: CASSQREYGYEQYF
j_gene: TRBJ1-5; v_gene: TRBV6-1; d_gene: TRBD1; abundance: -; CDR3nt: TGTGCCAGCAGTGAAGGGGACAGGGTTGAGCAGCCCCAGCATTTT; CDR3aa: CASSEGDRVEQPQHF
j_gene: TRBJ1-4; v_gene: TRBV7-9; d_gene: -; abundance: -; CDR3nt: TGTGCCAGCAGCTTAGTTTCGGGTTCAACTAATGAAAAACTGTTTTTT; CDR3aa: CASSLVSGSTNEKLFF
j_gene: TRBJ2-7; v_gene: TRBV2; d_gene: -; abundance: -; CDR3nt: TGTGCCAGCACTCCTGACCAGGGGGGACCAGGGACTCATTACTCCTACGAGCAGTACTTC; CDR3aa: CASTPDQGGPGTHYSYEQYF
j_gene: TRBJ2-1; v_gene: TRBV7-2; d_gene: TRBD2; abundance: -; CDR3nt: TGTGCCAGCAGCTTAAGACAGCTAGCGGGAATGCTGGACAATGAGCAGTTCTTC; CDR3aa: CASSLRQLAGMLDNEQFF
j_gene: TRBJ1-4; v_gene: TRBV30; d_gene: TRBD1; abundance: -; CDR3nt: TGTGCCTTTAGACAGGGGCCTTCTAATGAAAAACTGTTTTTT; CDR3aa: CAFRQGPSNEKLFF
j_gene: TRBJ2-7; v_gene: TRBV4-3; d_gene: TRBD1; abundance: -; CDR3nt: TGCGCCAGCAGCCAAGATCTGGAGGGGACAGGACTATACGAGCAGTACTTC; CDR3aa: CASSQDLEGTGLYEQYF
j_gene: TRBJ2-5; v_gene: TRBV5-4; d_gene: -; abundance: -; CDR3nt: TGTGCCAGCAGTCCTCAAGTAGGTAGCGGAGGGGAGACCCAGTACTTC; CDR3aa: CASSPQVGSGGETQYF
j_gene: TRBJ2-5; v_gene: TRBV5-8; d_gene: -; abundance: -; CDR3nt: TGTGCCAGCAGCTTAACTCAAGAGACCCAGTACTTC; CDR3aa: CASSLTQETQYF
j_gene: TRBJ2-2; v_gene: TRBV28; d_gene: -; abundance: -; CDR3nt: TGTGCCAGCAGTCCGGGGGTCCATAAGGGAGGGGAGCTGTTTTTT; CDR3aa: CASSPGVHKGGELFF
j_gene: TRBJ2-2; v_gene: TRBV29-1; d_gene: TRBD2; abundance: -; CDR3nt: TGCAGCGTTCGTCTGGGCGGGAGTACGAACACCGGGGAGCTGTTTTTT; CDR3aa: CSVRLGGSTNTGELFF
j_gene: TRBJ1-2; v_gene: TRBV30; d_gene: TRBD1; abundance: few; CDR3nt: TGTGCCTGGAGCCCGGGACAGAAAAGCTATGGCTACACCTTC; CDR3aa: CAWSPGQKSYGYTF
j_gene: TRBJ1-5; v_gene: TRBV16; d_gene: -; abundance: -; CDR3nt: TGTGCCAGCAGCCAGGGGAGGTATCAGCCCCAGCATTTT; CDR3aa: CASSQGRYQPQHF
j_gene: TRBJ2-1; v_gene: TRBV30; d_gene: TRBD2; abundance: -; CDR3nt: TGTGCCGAAGGGGCGGGAGGGTACAATGAGCAGTTCTTC; CDR3aa: CAEGAGGYNEQFF
j_gene: TRBJ2-7; v_gene: TRBV4-3; d_gene: TRBD1; abundance: -; CDR3nt: TGCGCCAGCAGCCGAGGGGGTCCTTCCAGGGGGCATCGAGAGCAGTACTTC; CDR3aa: CASSRGGPSRGHREQYF
j_gene: TRBJ2-1; v_gene: TRBV5-6; d_gene: TRBD2; abundance: -; CDR3nt: TGTGCCAGCAGCTTGTGGTTAGGACTAGCGTACAATGAGCAGTTCTTC; CDR3aa: CASSLWLGLAYNEQFF
j_gene: TRBJ2-1; v_gene: TRBV29-1; d_gene: -; abundance: -; CDR3nt: TGCAGCGTGGGGGGGCCGACTAGCCACACCTACAATGAGCAGTTCTTC; CDR3aa: CSVGGPTSHTYNEQFF
j_gene: TRBJ1-2; v_gene: TRBV7-2; d_gene: -; abundance: -; CDR3nt: TGTGCCAGCAGCCAGCGGGGGGCTGTGGGCTATGGCTACACCTTC; CDR3aa: CASSQRGAVGYGYTF
j_gene: TRBJ1-1; v_gene: TRBV19; d_gene: -; abundance: -; CDR3nt: TGTGCCAGTAGTACCAGAATTACCGACACTTGGTCTAAGAGCACTGAAGCTTTCTTT; CDR3aa: CASSTRITDTWSKSTEAFF
j_gene: TRBJ2-7; v_gene: TRBV11-3; d_gene: -; abundance: -; CDR3nt: TGTGCCAGCAGCACCCGTGGACAGCCCTACGAGCAGTACTTC; CDR3aa: CASSTRGQPYEQYF
j_gene: TRBJ1-1; v_gene: TRBV19; d_gene: TRBD1; abundance: -; CDR3nt: TGTGCCAGCCTTCTCGGGACAGCGAACACTGAAGCTTTCTTT; CDR3aa: CASLLGTANTEAFF
j_gene: TRBJ2-1; v_gene: TRBV5-1; d_gene: TRBD2; abundance: -; CDR3nt: TGCGCCAGCAGCGCACTAGCGGGAGTCAATGAGCAGTTCTTC; CDR3aa: CASSALAGVNEQFF
j_gene: TRBJ2-7; v_gene: TRBV6-6; d_gene: TRBD2; abundance: -; CDR3nt: TGTGCCAGCAGTTACCCAGGACTAGCGGGAGTTCAGTACTTC; CDR3aa: CASSYPGLAGVQYF
j_gene: TRBJ2-1; v_gene: TRBV18; d_gene: TRBD2; abundance: -; CDR3nt: TGTGCCAGCTCACCGACTAGCGGGAGGATTAGCTCCTACAATGAGCAGTTCTTC; CDR3aa: CASSPTSGRISSYNEQFF
j_gene: TRBJ2-2; v_gene: TRBV5-3; d_gene: -; abundance: -; CDR3nt: TGTGCCAGAAGCCCGCTGGGACTTAAGCTTCCGAACACCGGGGAGCTGTTTTTT; CDR3aa: CARSPLGLKLPNTGELFF
j_gene: TRBJ1-1; v_gene: TRBV10-3; d_gene: -; abundance: -; CDR3nt: TGTGCCATCATGCCCCGTCTTGACCGGGGGGAAGCTTTCTTT; CDR3aa: CAIMPRLDRGEAFF
j_gene: TRBJ2-1; v_gene: TRBV29-1; d_gene: TRBD2; abundance: -; CDR3nt: TGCAGCGTTGAGACTAGCGGGTTGGGGACCGCGAGTTACAATGAGCAGTTCTTC; CDR3aa: CSVETSGLGTASYNEQFF
j_gene: TRBJ1-5; v_gene: TRBV6-5; d_gene: TRBD1; abundance: -; CDR3nt: TGTGCCAGCAGTTACTCGATCGGGGACAGGCAGCCCCAGCATTTT; CDR3aa: CASSYSIGDRQPQHF
j_gene: TRBJ1-2; v_gene: TRBV5-1; d_gene: TRBD1; abundance: -; CDR3nt: TGCGCCAGCAGCTCGGCCGGACAGGGCCATGGCTACACCTTC; CDR3aa: CASSSAGQGHGYTF
j_gene: TRBJ1-1; v_gene: TRBV7-6; d_gene: TRBD1; abundance: -; CDR3nt: TGTGCCAGCAGCTTGGGACAGGGGGGAGCAGGCACTGAAGCTTTCTTT; CDR3aa: CASSLGQGGAGTEAFF
j_gene: TRBJ2-1; v_gene: TRBV18; d_gene: TRBD2; abundance: -; CDR3nt: TGTGCCAGCTCACTTGCGGGAGACTACAATGAGCAGTTCTTC; CDR3aa: CASSLAGDYNEQFF
j_gene: TRBJ2-3; v_gene: TRBV5-6; d_gene: TRBD2; abundance: once; CDR3nt: TGTGCCAGCAGTAATGAGGGAGGGCCAATCCCAGATACGCAGTATTTT; CDR3aa: CASSNEGGPIPDTQYF
j_gene: TRBJ2-2; v_gene: TRBV5-4; d_gene: TRBD2; abundance: many; CDR3nt: TGTGCCAGCAGACACGGACTAGCGGGGGGTAACACCGGGGAGCTGTTTTTT; CDR3aa: CASRHGLAGGNTGELFF
j_gene: TRBJ2-3; v_gene: TRBV5-1; d_gene: -; abundance: -; CDR3nt: TGCGCCAGTGGTGGGGGGGGCCCCACAGATACGCAGTATTTT; CDR3aa: CASGGGGPTDTQYF
j_gene: TRBJ1-3; v_gene: TRBV7-8; d_gene: TRBD1; abundance: -; CDR3nt: TGTGCCAGCAGCCGGGACAGGCAAGGAGACACCATATATTTT; CDR3aa: CASSRDRQGDTIYF
j_gene: TRBJ2-3; v_gene: TRBV5-1; d_gene: TRBD2; abundance: -; CDR3nt: TGCGCCAGCAGCTACTTTGGCACTAGCGGGAGTAGCACAGATACGCAGTATTTT; CDR3aa: CASSYFGTSGSSTDTQYF
j_gene: TRBJ2-7; v_gene: TRBV18; d_gene: -; abundance: -; CDR3nt: TGTGCCAGCTCACCGAGGACCAGGGGGGTCAGCGAGCAGTACTTC; CDR3aa: CASSPRTRGVSEQYF
j_gene: TRBJ2-3; v_gene: TRBV30; d_gene: -; abundance: -; CDR3nt: TGTGCCTGGGTGCCCCTGCGGGGAAGCACAGATACGCAGTATTTT; CDR3aa: CAWVPLRGSTDTQYF
j_gene: TRBJ1-2; v_gene: TRBV6-6; d_gene: -; abundance: -; CDR3nt: TGTGCCAGCAGGGGGGCAGAGTTTAACTATGGCTACACCTTC; CDR3aa: CASRGAEFNYGYTF
j_gene: TRBJ2-3; v_gene: TRBV28; d_gene: TRBD2; abundance: once; CDR3nt: TGTGCCAGCAGTCTAGGACTAGCGGGAGCGGCAGATACGCAGTATTTT; CDR3aa: CASSLGLAGAADTQYF
j_gene: TRBJ2-2; v_gene: TRBV6-1; d_gene: TRBD2; abundance: -; CDR3nt: TGTGCCAGCAGTGAGGCACTAGCGGGTGCCGGGGAGCTGTTTTTT; CDR3aa: CASSEALAGAGELFF
j_gene: TRBJ1-4; v_gene: TRBV5-1; d_gene: -; abundance: -; CDR3nt: TGCGCCAGCCGACCCCGGGGAGCAACTAATGAAAAACTGTTTTTT; CDR3aa: CASRPRGATNEKLFF
j_gene: TRBJ2-3; v_gene: TRBV4-1; d_gene: -; abundance: -; CDR3nt: TGCGCCAGCAGCCCCCGTGTGCTAGCCACGCAGTATTTT; CDR3aa: CASSPRVLATQYF
j_gene: TRBJ2-1; v_gene: TRBV14; d_gene: -; abundance: -; CDR3nt: TGTGCCAGCAGCTCGGTTACGATTTACAATGAGCAGTTCTTC; CDR3aa: CASSSVTIYNEQFF
j_gene: TRBJ1-2; v_gene: TRBV30; d_gene: TRBD1; abundance: -; CDR3nt: TGTGCCTGGACTAAAACCGGGACAGGGCACTACTATGGCTACACCTTC; CDR3aa: CAWTKTGTGHYYGYTF
j_gene: TRBJ2-7; v_gene: TRBV5-1; d_gene: TRBD1; abundance: -; CDR3nt: TGCGCCAGCAGCTTCTCACAGGGGTACGAGCAGTACTTC; CDR3aa: CASSFSQGYEQYF
j_gene: TRBJ2-6; v_gene: TRBV10-2; d_gene: TRBD1; abundance: -; CDR3nt: TGCGCCACCTCCCGGGACAGGGGGCTTGGGGCCAACGTCCTGACTTTC; CDR3aa: CATSRDRGLGANVLTF
j_gene: TRBJ2-7; v_gene: TRBV5-1; d_gene: -; abundance: once; CDR3nt: TGCGCCAGCAGCTTGCTGCGGGGTTCTCACGAGCAGTACTTC; CDR3aa: CASSLLRGSHEQYF
j_gene: TRBJ2-7; v_gene: TRBV7-2; d_gene: TRBD2; abundance: -; CDR3nt: TGTGCCAGCGGATCCCGGGACTACACTTACGAGCAGTACTTC; CDR3aa: CASGSRDYTYEQYF
j_gene: TRBJ2-7; v_gene: TRBV5-1; d_gene: TRBD1; abundance: -; CDR3nt: TGCGCCAGCAGCCGTACGACAGGGGGCGGAAACAACGAGCAGTACTTC; CDR3aa: CASSRTTGGGNNEQYF